One sample yielded the 18 T cell receptor beta chains listed below, sequenced in a study of blood T cells in healthy people across ages. With a J-beta primer mix and a sample-barcoded 5' primer, a second PCR ran about 6 to 11 cycles. TCRdb passed the 5' RACE reads through MiXCR, listing each CDR3 protein once. The sample lists approximately 800,000 distinct CDR3 sequences, around two thirds occurring once. The specimen was blood. These receptors were taken from a man aged 25-45 years in good health.

V and J are TRBV9 and TRBJ2-4, with 12 bases lining up with TRBD1. With the DNA end fitting TRBJ2-7 better, the J assignment may be wrong. The germline V gene has CDR1 SGDLS and CDR2 YYNGEE. The CDR3 is 15 residues long. CDR3 amino acids: CASSTGTGGGYEQYF. The CDR3 nucleotides read TGTGCCAGCAGCACTGGGACAGGGGGCGGGTACGAGCAGTACTTC.

There are a few counts of this clonotype. The chain is built from TRBV29-1 and TRBJ2-7; the match to TRBD2 covers 10 bases. This CDR3 spans 12 amino acids. The junction had 2 bases not matched to a gene; V was cut back by 7 bases and J by 2 bases. Germline V lookup: CDR1 SQVTM, CDR2 ANQGSEA. The CDR3 sequence is CSAGTSAYEQYF. The CDR3 DNA is TGCAGCGCGGGGACTAGCGCCTACGAGCAGTACTTC.

The chain is built from TRBV7-2 and TRBJ2-7; 11 bases fit TRBD1. CDR3 size: 15 residues. With 1 base clipped from V and 7 bases from J, the junction kept 6 bases outside the gene matches. Germline V gene lookup returns CDR1 SGHTA and CDR2 FQGNSA. The CDR3 nucleotides are TGTGCCAGCAGCTTAGTAGGGACAGGGGGAATTGAGCAGTACTTC. This codes for CASSLVGTGGIEQYF.

This clonotype occurred a few times. One end of the junction varies from germline; a read error may be responsible. The chain employs TRBV10-3 and TRBJ1-1; tentatively, D is TRBD1 (5 bases). The length of the CDR3 is 21 residues. The germline V gene has CDR1 ENHRY and CDR2 SYGVKD. As DNA, the CDR3 is TGTGCCATCAGTGAGTCGATGGGACGTCCTTCCACTGACCTCATGAACACTGAGGCTTTCTTT. This gives the protein CAISESMGRPSTDLMNTEAFF.

This clonotype was detected only a few times. V and J are TRBV3-1 and TRBJ2-1, with a weak D call TRBD2 (6 bases). Looked up from germline, CDR1 is LGHDT and CDR2 is YNNKEL (reference sequence). V lost 4 bases and J lost 2, with 15 bases in between. This CDR3 is built from 16 residues. CDR3 amino acids: CASSPTRGDPYNEQFF. CDR3 nucleotide sequence: TGTGCCAGCAGCCCGACTAGAGGGGACCCCTACAATGAGCAGTTCTTC.

The chain recombines TRBV4-1 with TRBJ2-4; either TRBD1 or TRBD2 may supply D (5 bases each). Germline loops: CDR1 MGHRA, CDR2 YSYEKL. Trimming took off 0 bases at V and 7 bases at J, with 7 bases between the two ends. The CDR3 contains 13 residues. As DNA, the CDR3 is TGCGCCAGCAGCCAAGATTGGGGGAACATTCAGTACTTC. Encoded protein: CASSQDWGNIQYF.

The genes are TRBV29-1 and TRBJ1-1; tentative D call: TRBD1 (5 bases). The CDR3 covers 13 residues. V was clipped by 7 bases and J by 4 bases, with 16 bases between them. CDR1 and CDR2 from the germline V gene are SQVTM and ANQGSEA. CDR3 coding DNA: TGCAGCGGGGGCTCGCCGGTGGGCACTGAAGCTTTCTTT. It translates to CSGGSPVGTEAFF.

This clonotype was counted between two and nine times. The genes are TRBV29-1 and TRBJ2-6; no clear D gene. Per germline, CDR1 SQVTM and CDR2 ANQGSEA. V lost 1 base to trimming and J lost 2 bases, with 6 bases between them. CDR3 length: 14 amino acids. The chain's CDR3 is CSVEGSPGANVLTF. CDR3 in DNA: TGCAGCGTTGAAGGGTCCCCTGGGGCCAACGTCCTGACTTTC.

This rearrangement joins TRBV20-1 to TRBJ2-7, with 9 bases identical to TRBD1. Per germline, CDR1 DFQATT and CDR2 SNEGSKA (reference sequence). V shed 0 bases and J 3 bases; nucleotides not matched to a gene: 9. CDR3 size: 16 residues. DNA of the CDR3: TGCAGTGCTAGAGATTCCTGGACAGGGGACTTCTACGAGCAGTACTTC. Translation: CSARDSWTGDFYEQYF.

The J gene is TRBJ1-1, the V gene TRBV25-1; D not resolved. The CDR3 runs 14 residues. V was trimmed by 3 bases and J by 3 bases, leaving 11 bases between them. Per the germline V gene, CDR1 is MGHDK and CDR2 is SYGVNS. The CDR3 sequence: CASSDGRRDTEAFF. CDR3 nucleotide sequence: TGTGCCAGCAGTGACGGACGGCGGGACACTGAAGCTTTCTTT.

This clonotype has a handful of counts. The rearrangement links TRBV5-1 to TRBJ1-2, with D unclear. Trimming shortened V by 2 bases and J by 8 bases, and 13 bases separated the two germline ends. The CDR3 has 13 amino acids. Germline V gene data show CDR1 as SGHRS and CDR2 as YFSETQ. CDR3 in DNA: TGCGCCAGCAGCTTAACCGGGAGCCACGGCTACACCTTC. Translating it yields CASSLTGSHGYTF.

This clonotype turned up a few times. V usage is TRBV12-3 or TRBV12-4 and J usage is TRBJ1-1, with 11 nucleotides matching TRBD1. V was clipped by 6 bases and J by 2 bases; unmatched bases: 8. This CDR3 has 16 residues. CDR3 DNA sequence: TGTGCCAGCAGCGCCGGGACAGGGGGGAGAAACACTGAAGCTTTCTTT. Translating gives CASSAGTGGRNTEAFF.

The V call is TRBV28, the J call TRBJ2-5, with 8 positions matching TRBD1. Germline V gene data show CDR1 as MDHEN and CDR2 as SYDVKM. The CDR3 sequence is 15 residues long. V dropped 4 bases and J dropped 13; count of bases not matched to a gene: 17. The CDR3 DNA is TGTGCCAGCAGTTCAAACGACAGGGGAGGCTACGAGCGGTACTTC. Its protein product is CASSSNDRGGYERYF.

The chain links TRBV12-5 to TRBJ2-4, with TRBD1 identical over 7 bases. V was pared by 3 bases and J by 1 base, with 6 bases of the junction left unmatched. This CDR3 is built from 16 residues. Germline V lookup: CDR1 LGHNT, CDR2 FRNRAP. CDR3 in DNA: TGTGCTAGTGGTTTAAGGGGGCAGGCGGCCAAAAACATTCAGTACTTC. Residues: CASGLRGQAAKNIQYF. The full variable domain, in which reference TRBV12-5 and TRBJ2-4 provide the parts outside the CDR3, is DARVTQTPRHKVTEMGQEVTMRCQPILGHNTVFWYRQTMMQGLELLAYFRNRAPLDDSGMPKDRFSAEMPDATLATLKIQPSEPRDSAVYFCASGLRGQAAKNIQYFGAGTRLSVL.

This clonotype turned up a few times. This chain links TRBV20-1 with TRBJ2-3, with TRBD2 matching over 11 bases. The germline gives CDR1 DFQATT, CDR2 SNEGSKA (reference sequence). V lost 0 bases to trimming and J lost 4 bases; unmatched junction nucleotides: 9. The CDR3 length is 17 residues. CDR3 sequence: CSARDVLAGVRADTQYF. The CDR3 DNA reads TGCAGTGCTAGAGACGTACTAGCGGGAGTTAGGGCAGATACGCAGTATTTT.

The rearrangement joins TRBV20-1 to TRBJ2-7; the D gene is possibly TRBD1 (5 bases). Germline loops: CDR1 DFQATT, CDR2 SNEGSKA (reference sequence). Deletions cut 0 bases from V and 6 bases from J, with 9 bases between. The CDR3 is 12 amino acids. The CDR3 coding sequence is TGCAGTGCTAGAGATGACAGCCCCGAGCAGTACTTC. Translated: CSARDDSPEQYF.

J is TRBJ2-1 and V is TRBV9; TRBD1 matches 9 bases. The junction had 12 bases not matched to a gene; V was cut back by 4 bases and J by 10 bases. Germline CDR1 and CDR2: SGDLS and YYNGEE. The CDR3 is made up of 15 amino acids. The CDR3 DNA is TGTGCCAGCAGCCGTAGTTGGGACAGGGCCAACGAGCAGTTCTTC. As protein: CASSRSWDRANEQFF. The full variable domain, with the rest looked up from reference TRBV9 and TRBJ2-1, is DSGVTQTPKHLITATGQRVTLRCSPRSGDLSVYWYQQSLDQGLQFLIQYYNGEERAKGNILERFSAQQFPDLHSELNLSSLELGDSALYFCASSRSWDRANEQFFGPGTRLTVL.

The chain combines TRBV7-2 with TRBJ2-5; 12 bases line up with TRBD2. From germline, CDR1 is SGHTA and CDR2 FQGNSA. The trim removed 3 bases at V and 2 bases at J, leaving 10 bases unmatched. This CDR3 has 18 amino acids. The CDR3 sequence: CASSLVLAGGSGQETQYF. CDR3 sequence (DNA): TGTGCCAGCAGCTTGGTGCTAGCGGGGGGGTCGGGTCAAGAGACCCAGTACTTC.